These T cell receptor beta chains were read from a single sample in a study of T cell responses to AZD1222 COVID-19 vaccine. Profiling relied on immunoSEQ multiplex PCR, and the TCRdb table lists in-frame clones only, not all of them. Seen here are about 140,000 clones, 80% to 95% observed once, and the top ten hold more than 5%. Material: peripheral blood, obtained on day 0 of AZD1222 vaccination. The receptors shown here come from an adult in good health. The CDR3 runs from the conserved cysteine through the conserved F or W. A D gene is named only where the DNA matches it firmly. Where a row states a size, it is once, few, many or the class of an expanded clone; other rows omit it.

J gene: TRBJ2-1; V gene: TRBV4-2; D gene: -; clone size: few; CDR3 protein: CASSQASDGRDNEQFF; CDR3 DNA: TGTGCCAGCAGCCAAGCCTCAGACGGGAGAGATAATGAGCAGTTCTTC
J gene: TRBJ2-7; V gene: TRBV27; D gene: TRBD2; clone size: -; CDR3 protein: CASSLRGVAGGRAEQYF; CDR3 DNA: TGTGCCAGCAGTTTGAGGGGGGTAGCGGGAGGGAGAGCCGAGCAGTACTTC
J gene: TRBJ1-3; V gene: TRBV12-3/TRBV12-4; D gene: -; clone size: -; CDR3 protein: CASSLTNGNTIYF; CDR3 DNA: TGTGCCAGCAGTTTAACGAATGGAAACACCATATATTTT
J gene: TRBJ1-4; V gene: TRBV5-1; D gene: -; clone size: -; CDR3 protein: CASSTGGLSEKLFF; CDR3 DNA: TGCGCCAGCAGCACGGGGGGACTTTCCGAAAAACTGTTTTTT
J gene: TRBJ1-2; V gene: TRBV7-9; D gene: -; clone size: -; CDR3 protein: CASSLDGRDGYTF; CDR3 DNA: TGTGCCAGCAGCTTAGATGGGAGGGATGGCTACACCTTC
J gene: TRBJ1-1; V gene: TRBV10-2; D gene: -; clone size: -; CDR3 protein: CASSAPRGRVAEAFF; CDR3 DNA: TGCGCCAGCAGCGCCCCCAGAGGGAGGGTCGCTGAAGCTTTCTTT
J gene: TRBJ1-4; V gene: TRBV7-2; D gene: -; clone size: -; CDR3 protein: CASSSIQGSNEKLFF; CDR3 DNA: TGTGCCAGCAGCTCCATCCAGGGTTCTAATGAAAAACTGTTTTTT
J gene: TRBJ2-1; V gene: TRBV19; D gene: -; clone size: -; CDR3 protein: CASSIDDRVPSSYNEQFF; CDR3 DNA: TGTGCCAGTAGTATAGATGATCGGGTTCCGAGCTCCTACAATGAGCAGTTCTTC
J gene: TRBJ1-3; V gene: TRBV7-9; D gene: -; clone size: once; CDR3 protein: CASTGTPSSGNTIYF; CDR3 DNA: TGTGCCAGCACCGGGACACCAAGCTCTGGAAACACCATATATTTT
J gene: TRBJ2-3; V gene: TRBV3-1/TRBV3-2; D gene: -; clone size: once; CDR3 protein: CASSLGRSDTQYF; CDR3 DNA: TGTGCCAGCAGCCTTGGAAGATCCGATACGCAGTATTTT
J gene: TRBJ2-1; V gene: TRBV27; D gene: TRBD2; clone size: -; CDR3 protein: CASSFLRGGNNEQFF; CDR3 DNA: TGTGCCAGCAGTTTTTTGCGGGGGGGAAACAATGAGCAGTTCTTC
J gene: TRBJ2-7; V gene: TRBV28; D gene: TRBD1; clone size: -; CDR3 protein: CASRTPTGTEQYF; CDR3 DNA: TGTGCCAGCAGGACTCCGACAGGGACCGAGCAGTACTTC
J gene: TRBJ1-1; V gene: TRBV15; D gene: -; clone size: -; CDR3 protein: CATSRVGDRDTLNTEAFF; CDR3 DNA: TGTGCCACCAGCAGAGTCGGGGACCGGGACACCTTGAACACTGAAGCTTTCTTT
J gene: TRBJ2-1; V gene: TRBV6-6; D gene: TRBD2; clone size: -; CDR3 protein: CASERDSNEQFF; CDR3 DNA: TGTGCCTCCGAGCGGGATTCCAATGAGCAGTTCTTC
J gene: TRBJ2-1; V gene: TRBV16; D gene: -; clone size: once; CDR3 protein: CASSQTTWDEQFF; CDR3 DNA: TGTGCCAGCAGCCAAACCACCTGGGATGAGCAGTTCTTC
J gene: TRBJ1-1; V gene: TRBV20-1; D gene: -; clone size: few; CDR3 protein: CSASSAEAFF; CDR3 DNA: TGCAGTGCTTCAAGTGCTGAAGCTTTCTTT
J gene: TRBJ1-2; V gene: TRBV24-1; D gene: -; clone size: -; CDR3 protein: CATSDGGIGHYGYTF; CDR3 DNA: TGTGCCACCAGTGATGGGGGCATAGGGCACTATGGCTACACCTTC
J gene: TRBJ2-7; V gene: TRBV7-2; D gene: -; clone size: -; CDR3 protein: CASSSDAISYEQYF; CDR3 DNA: TGTGCCAGCAGCTCTGACGCTATCTCCTACGAGCAGTACTTC
J gene: TRBJ1-5; V gene: TRBV7-8; D gene: -; clone size: -; CDR3 protein: CASSPRRQTLPVPQHF; CDR3 DNA: TGTGCCAGCAGCCCCCGTAGGCAGACCCTGCCAGTGCCCCAGCATTTT
J gene: TRBJ2-1; V gene: TRBV24-1; D gene: -; clone size: -; CDR3 protein: CATRGDTDLGNEQFF; CDR3 DNA: TGTGCCACCAGGGGTGATACTGATTTAGGCAATGAGCAGTTCTTC
J gene: TRBJ1-3; V gene: TRBV29-1; D gene: -; clone size: once; CDR3 protein: CSVLTGLGNTIYF; CDR3 DNA: TGCAGCGTTCTAACAGGGTTGGGAAACACCATATATTTT
J gene: TRBJ2-5; V gene: TRBV3-1/TRBV3-2; D gene: -; clone size: -; CDR3 protein: CASSQGIGETQYF; CDR3 DNA: TGTGCCAGCAGCCAAGGCATTGGAGAGACCCAGTACTTC
J gene: TRBJ1-5; V gene: TRBV7-9; D gene: -; clone size: -; CDR3 protein: CASSFELDSNQPQHF; CDR3 DNA: TGTGCCAGCAGCTTTGAACTAGATAGCAATCAGCCCCAGCATTTT
J gene: TRBJ2-7; V gene: TRBV5-6; D gene: TRBD1; clone size: -; CDR3 protein: CASSIGQGGVYEQYF; CDR3 DNA: TGTGCCAGCAGCATAGGACAGGGTGGCGTCTACGAGCAGTACTTC
J gene: TRBJ2-1; V gene: TRBV18; D gene: -; clone size: -; CDR3 protein: CASSAQRAHNEQFF; CDR3 DNA: TGTGCCAGCTCCGCACAGCGGGCTCACAATGAGCAGTTCTTC
J gene: TRBJ2-1; V gene: TRBV7-9; D gene: -; clone size: -; CDR3 protein: CASRPRSLVFNEQFF; CDR3 DNA: TGTGCCAGCAGACCCAGGAGCCTAGTCTTCAATGAGCAGTTCTTC
J gene: TRBJ2-5; V gene: TRBV5-1; D gene: -; clone size: -; CDR3 protein: CASSLVPQVTGETQYF; CDR3 DNA: TGCGCCAGCAGCTTGGTACCACAGGTAACTGGCGAGACCCAGTACTTC
J gene: TRBJ1-5; V gene: TRBV5-1; D gene: -; clone size: -; CDR3 protein: CASSLGVDQPQHF; CDR3 DNA: TGCGCCAGCAGCTTGGGCGTAGATCAGCCCCAGCATTTT
J gene: TRBJ1-1; V gene: TRBV5-3; D gene: TRBD1; clone size: once; CDR3 protein: CARSEWDRGYMNTEAFF; CDR3 DNA: TGTGCCAGAAGCGAGTGGGACAGGGGGTACATGAACACTGAAGCTTTCTTT
J gene: TRBJ2-7; V gene: TRBV6-2/TRBV6-3; D gene: -; clone size: -; CDR3 protein: CASSSRGFVYEQYF; CDR3 DNA: TGTGCCAGCAGCAGTCGGGGGTTCGTCTACGAGCAGTACTTC